Below are 27 T cell receptor beta chains sequenced from a single sample in a study of T cells in Graves' hyperthyroidism and ophthalmopathy. Amplification of TCR beta CDR3 regions was performed using RNA transcripts as template. TCR CDR3 regions were first amplified by RT-PCR with HTBI primers. TCRdb used MiXCR to reprocess the multiplex PCR reads, holding one entry per CDR3 protein. The profile shows around 520,000 distinct CDR3 sequences, roughly 15% of them singletons. The sample consisted of blood. The receptors come from a woman between 35 and 50 years old with Graves' hyperthyroidism.

V and J are TRBV30 and TRBJ2-3; 9 bases are a match to TRBD2. Germline trimming cut 2 bases from V and 0 bases from J; bases unmatched to any gene: 6. The CDR3 covers 16 residues. The germline V gene encodes CDR1 GTSNPN and CDR2 SVGIG (reference sequence). The CDR3 DNA sequence: TGTGCCTGGAGTTCTAGACTAGCGGCTAGCACAGATACGCAGTATTTT. As protein: CAWSSRLAASTDTQYF.

The sample holds many counts of this clonotype. The V and J genes are TRBV15 and TRBJ1-2, with D unclear. This CDR3 is built from 14 residues. Trimming took 3 bases from V and 4 from J, leaving 12 bases between them. CDR1 is LNHNV and CDR2 is YYDKDF in the germline V gene (reference sequence). CDR3 sequence: CATSSWSSSYGYTF. CDR3 nucleotides: TGTGCCACCAGCAGTTGGAGCTCCTCCTATGGCTACACCTTC.

This clonotype was recorded at least ten times. The V gene is TRBV28, the J gene TRBJ2-3, with TRBD1 matching 7 bases. Germline V gene sequence: CDR1 MDHEN, CDR2 SYDVKM. The ends lost 7 bases at V and 1 base at J; junction bases unmatched: 11. The CDR3 contains 16 residues. The CDR3: CASNRQGSVGTDTQYF. The CDR3 DNA follows: TGTGCCAGCAACAGACAGGGTTCAGTCGGCACAGATACGCAGTATTTT.

This clonotype was seen a handful of times. The genes are TRBV5-1 and TRBJ2-3, with 8 bases lining up with TRBD2. Germline CDR1 is SGHRS and CDR2 is YFSETQ. The junction had 8 bases not matched to a gene; V was cut back by 4 bases and J by 1 base. The CDR3 loop spans 16 amino acids. The CDR3 loop reads CASSPWVAGRTDTQYF. In nucleotides, the CDR3 is TGCGCCAGCAGCCCCTGGGTAGCGGGGCGCACAGATACGCAGTATTTT.

This clonotype was seen many times. V and J are TRBV6-2 or TRBV6-3 and TRBJ2-2; 14 bases are shared with TRBD2. The CDR3 totals 19 residues. Germline V gene data show CDR1 as MNHEY and CDR2 as SVGEGT. J gave up 3 bases and V 2 bases, and 8 bases lay outside the gene matches. The CDR3 here is CASSYPTSGRVDDTGELFF. Here the CDR3 DNA reads TGTGCCAGCAGTTACCCGACTAGCGGGAGGGTTGATGACACCGGGGAGCTGTTTTTT.

This clonotype occurred many times. V and J are TRBV2 and TRBJ1-4, with D perhaps matching TRBD1 (5 bases). The CDR3 is 15 residues long. Germline assignment: CDR1 SNHLY and CDR2 FYNNEI. The germline V and J ends were trimmed by 6 bases and 4 bases, with 15 bases remaining between them. The CDR3, as DNA: TGTGCCAGCAGAAAAAGGCTCAGGGATAATGAAAAACTGTTTTTT. As protein: CASRKRLRDNEKLFF.

The chain carries TRBV5-6 and TRBJ2-7; 9 nucleotides align to TRBD2. CDR3 length: 18 residues. Unmatched junction bases numbered 13, after V lost 2 bases and J lost 1 base. CDR1 is SGHDT and CDR2 is YYEEEE in the germline V gene. CDR3 residues: CASSLVQGGLADSYEQYF. DNA of the CDR3: TGTGCCAGCAGCTTAGTTCAGGGGGGACTAGCTGATTCCTACGAGCAGTACTTC.

This clonotype was recorded a few times. This sequence joins TRBV2 and TRBJ2-3; 10 bases map to TRBD2. Germline V lookup: CDR1 SNHLY, CDR2 FYNNEI. The CDR3 covers 15 residues. The V gene end was trimmed by 7 bases and the J gene end by 4 bases; junction bases not matched to a gene: 8. In nucleotides, the CDR3 is TGTGCCAGCACCGGTCAACTAGCGGGATCAGATACGCAGTATTTT. Its protein is CASTGQLAGSDTQYF.

As for this clonotype: A much larger clone is a single base away; this may be a read error. The CDR3 sequence: CSATRLEMLSNQPQHF. In DNA form, the CDR3 reads TGCAGTGCCACCCGGTTGGAAATGCTGAGCAATCAGCCCCAGCATTTT. The chain uses TRBV20-1 and TRBJ1-5, with unresolved D. The CDR3 runs 16 residues. With 6 bases removed from V and 1 base from J, the gap between germline ends came to 19 bases. CDR1 and CDR2 from the germline V gene are DFQATT and SNEGSKA (reference sequence).

This clonotype was counted many times. The chain is built from TRBV5-4 and TRBJ2-3; TRBD2 is a possible D gene (7 bases). The CDR3 totals 17 residues. Germline CDR1 and CDR2: SGHNT and YYREEE (reference sequence). The V end lost 0 bases, the J end lost 7 bases, and 21 bases lay between the germline ends. CDR3 protein: CASSLARLGGGRNTQYF. DNA of the CDR3: TGTGCCAGCAGCTTGGCCAGGCTCGGGGGCGGGAGAAATACGCAGTATTTT.

This clonotype was seen only a few times. CDR3 sequence (DNA): TGTGCCACCCGGCGGGACAGCTCGAACACTGAAGCTTTCTTT. This encodes CATRRDSSNTEAFF. This chain uses TRBV24-1 with TRBJ1-1; 7 bases map to TRBD1. Germline CDR1 KGHDR, CDR2 SFDVKD. V was pared by 9 bases and J by 1 base, with 7 bases of the junction left unmatched. CDR3 length: 14 residues.

This clonotype was counted between two and nine times. The chain combines TRBV20-1 with TRBJ2-5, with 10 bases identical to TRBD2. V gave up 0 bases and J gave up 0 bases; unmatched junction bases: 10. Germline CDR1 reads DFQATT; CDR2 reads SNEGSKA (reference sequence). CDR3 length equals 18 residues. CDR3 nucleotide sequence: TGCAGTGCTAGAGATGGCCTAGCGGGAGTTAGGTACCAAGAGACCCAGTACTTC. It encodes CSARDGLAGVRYQETQYF.

The chain has TRBV2 and TRBJ2-3; D possibly corresponds to TRBD2 (5 bases). This CDR3 is built from 15 residues. Germline CDR1 is SNHLY and CDR2 is FYNNEI. The ends were cut back, 4 bases at V and 0 bases at J, with 11 bases in the middle. CDR3 amino acids: CASSVEAGSTDTQYF. CDR3 DNA: TGTGCCAGCAGTGTGGAGGCTGGTAGCACAGATACGCAGTATTTT.

This clonotype occurred a few times. The chain combines TRBV20-1 with TRBJ2-5; TRBD2 aligns across 9 bases. Germline values: CDR1 DFQATT, CDR2 SNEGSKA (reference sequence). Trimming cost V 2 bases and J 0 bases; bases outside gene matches: 10. This CDR3 comprises 17 residues. CDR3 loop: CSARRIAGELYQETQYF. The CDR3 DNA reads as TGCAGTGCTAGAAGAATAGCGGGAGAATTGTACCAAGAGACCCAGTACTTC.

This clonotype was recorded at least ten times. This chain joins TRBV6-5 and TRBJ1-2; D gene ambiguous. Trimming shortened V by 2 bases and J by 3 bases, and 7 bases separated the two germline ends. The CDR3 has 13 residues. The V gene's germline CDR1 is MNHEY and CDR2 SVGAGI. CDR3 protein: CASSYPDDYGYTF. In DNA, the CDR3 is TGTGCCAGCAGTTACCCGGACGACTATGGCTACACCTTC.

This clonotype appeared many times. The J gene is TRBJ2-5, the V gene TRBV6-1, with 9 bases matching TRBD1. CDR1 and CDR2 from the germline V gene are MNHNS and SASEGT. This CDR3 comprises 14 residues. J lost 2 bases, V lost 7 bases, and 5 bases had no gene match. The CDR3 sequence: CASKRTGDQETQYF. The CDR3 DNA is TGTGCCAGCAAAAGGACAGGGGATCAAGAGACCCAGTACTTC.

At least ten counts were recorded for this clonotype. The CDR3 loop reads CASSPGTGRTDTQYF. CDR3 DNA: TGTGCCAGCAGCCCCGGGACAGGGAGGACAGATACGCAGTATTTT. This rearrangement joins TRBV7-3 to TRBJ2-3, with 9 bases fitting TRBD1. Germline lookup yields CDR1 SGHTA and CDR2 FQGTGA. This CDR3 spans 15 amino acids. J was trimmed by 3 bases and V by 5 bases; bases with no gene match: 6.

The chain couples TRBV29-1 to TRBJ2-7; D might be TRBD1 or TRBD2, each matching 5 bases. The germline CDR1 and CDR2 sequences are SQVTM and ANQGSEA. The CDR3 is 10 amino acids. Deletions cut 7 bases from V and 9 bases from J, with 13 bases between. The CDR3 sequence: CSGGENPQYF. As DNA, the CDR3 is TGCAGCGGAGGGGAGAATCCGCAGTACTTC.

This clonotype was seen at least ten times. J is TRBJ2-5 and V is TRBV2, with D unclear. Germline lookup yields CDR1 SNHLY and CDR2 FYNNEI. This CDR3 is built from 13 residues. The ends were cut back, 2 bases at V and 9 bases at J, with 13 bases in the middle. CDR3 nucleotide sequence: TGTGCCAGCAGTGAACAGGATCTTTGGGCCCAGTACTTC. It translates to CASSEQDLWAQYF. Drawing the rest from reference TRBV2 and TRBJ2-5, the complete variable domain is EPEVTQTPSHQVTQMGQEVILRCVPISNHLYFYWYRQILGQKVEFLVSFYNNEISEKSEIFDDQFSVERPDGSNFTLKIRSTKLEDSAMYFCASSEQDLWAQYFGPGTRLLVL.

The chain's CDR3 is CASSIDRSENQPQHF. Here the CDR3 DNA reads TGTGCCAGTAGTATAGATCGGAGCGAGAATCAGCCCCAGCATTTT. The J gene is TRBJ1-5, the V gene TRBV19; the D is unclear. The CDR3 is made up of 15 amino acids. CDR1 LNHDA and CDR2 SQIVND come from the germline V gene (reference sequence). The V end lost 0 bases, the J end lost 4 bases, and 10 bases lay between the germline ends.

Many counts were recorded for this clonotype. This chain uses TRBV12-5 with TRBJ1-1; D may be TRBD1 (5 bases). Per germline, CDR1 LGHNT and CDR2 FRNRAP. V lost 3 bases and J lost 4, with 15 bases in between. The CDR3 is 15 residues long. CDR3 residues: CASGLASGTGTEAFF. The CDR3, as DNA: TGTGCTAGTGGTTTAGCTTCGGGGACCGGCACTGAAGCTTTCTTT.

This clonotype was counted at least ten times. The chain is built from TRBV6-2 or TRBV6-3 and TRBJ2-2, with TRBD2 identical over 11 bases. Germline CDR1 MNHEY, CDR2 SVGEGT. The CDR3 loop spans 16 amino acids. With V trimmed by 6 bases and J by 4 bases, 7 bases remained unmatched. The CDR3 loop reads CASSRLAGGGTGELFF. CDR3 in DNA: TGTGCCAGCAGCCGCCTAGCGGGGGGAGGCACCGGGGAGCTGTTTTTT.

This clonotype was observed at least ten times. V is TRBV28 and J is TRBJ2-7; 7 bases match TRBD1. J gave up 1 base and V 6 bases, and 6 bases lay outside the gene matches. This CDR3 has 14 amino acids. Looked up from germline, CDR1 is MDHEN and CDR2 is SYDVKM. The CDR3 sequence: CASSNHRGSYEQYF. As DNA, the CDR3 is TGTGCCAGCAGCAATCACAGGGGATCCTACGAGCAGTACTTC.

This clonotype occurred a few times. The V gene is TRBV20-1, the J gene TRBJ1-4, with D maybe TRBD1 (5 bases). Looked up from germline, CDR1 is DFQATT and CDR2 is SNEGSKA (reference sequence). The V gene lost 6 bases and the J gene lost 10 bases, with 33 bases spanning the gap. This CDR3 is 18 amino acids long. The DNA for the CDR3 is TGCAGTGCCCAAGCTAACGGAGCTCTGGGGGTGCCCGCGGGAAAACTGTTTTTT. This codes for CSAQANGALGVPAGKLFF.

This clonotype was observed at least ten times. The chain employs TRBV18 and TRBJ1-5; unclear D gene. Trimming took off 2 bases at V and 7 bases at J, with 9 bases between the two ends. Germline CDR1 is KGHSH and CDR2 is LQKENI. The CDR3 runs to 13 residues. In DNA, the CDR3 is TGTGCCAGCTCACCAACCGAGGGCCAGCCCCAGCATTTT. Its protein product is CASSPTEGQPQHF.

The chain links TRBV14 to TRBJ2-3; the match to TRBD2 covers 8 bases. Trimming removed 1 base from V and 2 bases from J; junction bases left unmatched: 5. The CDR3 totals 16 residues. From germline, CDR1 is SGHDN and CDR2 FVKESK. As DNA, the CDR3 is TGTGCCAGCAGCCAAGGGCCCGGGAGGGCCACAGATACGCAGTATTTT. It specifies CASSQGPGRATDTQYF.

The V call is TRBV24-1, the J call TRBJ2-3; TRBD1 or TRBD2 may be the D gene (5 bases each). Germline values: CDR1 KGHDR, CDR2 SFDVKD. V was pared by 6 bases and J by 4 bases, with 19 bases between. The CDR3 runs to 16 residues. In nucleotides, the CDR3 is TGTGCCACCAGTTCCACTCGGGGCGACTTCTCAGATACGCAGTATTTT. Translated: CATSSTRGDFSDTQYF.